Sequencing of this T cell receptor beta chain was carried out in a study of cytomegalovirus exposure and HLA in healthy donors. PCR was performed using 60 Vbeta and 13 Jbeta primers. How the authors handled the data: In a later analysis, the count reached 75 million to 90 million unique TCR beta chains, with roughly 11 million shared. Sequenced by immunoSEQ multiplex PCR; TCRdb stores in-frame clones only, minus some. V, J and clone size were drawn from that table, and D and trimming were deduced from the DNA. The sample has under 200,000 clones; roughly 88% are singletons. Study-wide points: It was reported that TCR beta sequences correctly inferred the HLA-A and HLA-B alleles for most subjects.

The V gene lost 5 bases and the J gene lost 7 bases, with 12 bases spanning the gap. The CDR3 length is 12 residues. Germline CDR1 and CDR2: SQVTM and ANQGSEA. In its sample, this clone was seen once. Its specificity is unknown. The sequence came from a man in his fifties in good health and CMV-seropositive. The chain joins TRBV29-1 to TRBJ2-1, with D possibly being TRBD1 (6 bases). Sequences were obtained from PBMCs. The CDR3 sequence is CSVRDTLNEQFF. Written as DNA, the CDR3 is TGCAGCGTTCGGGACACCCTAAATGAGCAGTTCTTC.